This T cell receptor (beta chain) was captured in a study of prognosis after radiotherapy for stage I lung cancer. V was clipped by 3 bases and J by 7 bases, with 15 bases between them. This CDR3 has 14 amino acids. Per germline, CDR1 LGHNT and CDR2 FRNRAP. Peripheral blood samples of 5 to 6 milliliters were drawn at each of two time points. The authors amplified TCR beta CDR3 from genomic DNA using two-round multiplex PCR. During first-round PCR, primers specific to each TRBV and TRBJ gene were used. TCRdb reprocessed the multiplex PCR reads with MiXCR, giving one entry per CDR3 protein. Of 10,000 to 15,000 distinct CDR3 sequences in the sample, 43% are singletons; the top ten hold roughly two fifths.

The J gene is TRBJ1-2, the V gene TRBV12-5; TRBD1 is a possible D gene (5 bases). The sequencing here drew on PBMCs, taken before or after stereotactic body radiation therapy (not recorded which). The clonotype originates from a donor aged 50 or older with non-small cell lung cancer. CDR3: CASGFREGSSGYTF. CDR3 nucleotide sequence: TGTGCTAGTGGTTTTAGGGAGGGGAGTAGTGGCTACACCTTC.